This T cell receptor beta chain is drawn from a study of blood T cell repertoires in COVID-19. Per the original data handling: Nucleated cell counts were estimated from reference gene primer amplification. TCRdb's table, derived via immunoSEQ multiplex PCR, lists solely in-frame clones and lacks some. V and J calls and clone size are given by that table; D and trimming were obtained from the DNA. The sample has 140,000 to 150,000 clones, 88% seen once. This clone was counted once. CDR1 MGHRA and CDR2 YSYEKL come from the germline V gene. After removal of 0 bases from V and 5 bases from J, the junction contained 8 bases not matched to a gene. This CDR3 contains 16 residues.

The sequenced sample consisted of peripheral blood. The receptor's source is a human donor in a cohort sampled during active COVID-19. This chain connects TRBV4-1 to TRBJ1-2; 8 positions agree with TRBD1. CDR3 sequence: CASSQDVQGARYGYTF. DNA for the CDR3: TGCGCCAGCAGCCAAGACGTCCAGGGGGCGCGGTATGGCTACACCTTC.